This entry is about one T cell receptor beta chain. The antigen is unknown. V lost 2 bases and J 5 bases, leaving 12 bases between the germline ends. The CDR3 spans 14 residues. CDR1 is LGHDT and CDR2 is YNNKEL in the germline V gene (reference sequence). The sample comes from a study of T cell responses to AZD1222 COVID-19 vaccine. Study outcomes and limitations: Two doses of AZD1222 preceded a rise in Spike-specific TCR breadth and depth. The study reported that nearly half of spike-specific TCRs target unmutated variant regions.

Here immunoSEQ multiplex PCR was the method, and the copy in TCRdb shows in-frame clones only, minus some. Among roughly 60,000 clones listed, about 90% were seen once. This clonotype was sampled from an adult in good health. The sample in question was peripheral blood, obtained on day 0 of AZD1222 vaccination. This chain connects TRBV3-1 (or the pseudogene TRBV3-2) to TRBJ2-5; no clear D. CDR3 sequence (DNA): TGTGCCAGCAGCCAATCCCTTAATGGGGAGACCCAGTACTTC. Protein sequence: CASSQSLNGETQYF.